This T cell receptor beta chain was found in a study of Ad26.COV2.S vaccination and SARS-CoV-2 variants. On the study more broadly: A COV1001 Ad26.COV2.S trial-arm participant provided the sample. Ad26.COV2.S given intramuscularly, once or twice 56 days apart. Whole-study results and caveats: Responses of T cells in total may have been underestimated by the TCR breadth and depth analyses.

The protocol was immunoSEQ multiplex PCR, while the TCRdb copy is restricted to in-frame clones and leaves out a portion. The table records about 350,000 clones, approximately 85% of them present only once. Treatment specified: about 20 received Ad26.COV2.S at low or high dose, single or two shots; several received placebo; per-sample allocation not given. Specimen acquisition occurred on day 63 following the initial vaccine or placebo injection. This clone occurred once. No antigen is known for it. Sample: peripheral blood, taken in a trial of Ad26.COV2.S vaccine versus placebo. This TCR was sampled from a person aged 18-60 years who received the Ad26.COV2.S COVID-19 vaccine or a placebo.

CDR3 amino acids: CASMSGRVPHEQYF. In DNA, the CDR3 is TGTGCCAGCATGAGCGGGAGGGTCCCCCACGAGCAGTACTTC. The V call is TRBV13, the J call TRBJ2-7, with 10 bases lining up with TRBD2. The V gene end was trimmed by 7 bases and the J gene end by 5 bases; junction bases not matched to a gene: 8. Germline V gene lookup returns CDR1 PRHDT and CDR2 FYEKMQ (reference sequence). The CDR3 runs to 14 residues. The full variable domain, with the rest looked up from reference TRBV13 and TRBJ2-7, is AAGVIQSPRHLIKEKRETATLKCYPIPRHDTVYWYQQGPGQDPQFLISFYEKMQSDKGSIPDRFSAQQFSDYHSELNMSSLELGDSALYFCASMSGRVPHEQYFGPGTRLTVT.